The present T cell receptor beta chain was sequenced within a study of blood T cell repertoires in COVID-19 (dated by TCRdb to the early 2020s). Notes on the research overall: Samples from collaborators originated in the United States, Italy and Spain and spanned both the acute and convalescent phases of COVID-19. The dataset comprised deeply sampled blood TCRbeta repertoires from subjects exposed to, actively infected with, or recovered from COVID-19. The prospective study material was composed of cDNA or gDNA derived from T cells, B-cell-depleted T cells, or PBMCs. Samples came from the ongoing ImmuneRACE study (first 160 participants) plus 1,254 subjects from 6 global collaborators. Sample metadata almost always included a de-identified subject ID, COVID-19 status, age in years and sex. Where available, HLA class I and class II types were taken from metadata supplied by the sample provider and were not determined by assay-based typing. The repertoires were made available in a free public database intended to serve as a resource for research on the immune response to SARS-CoV-2.

On this clone: Its antigen specificity is not known. No much larger clone exists at a distance of one base, and base qualities are not known.

In the prospective study, participants were about 18 to 95 years old, resided in about 25 geographic areas of the United States, and were enrolled through a virtual design. Cohort assignment in the prospective study relied on participant-reported clinical history from a screening survey and a study questionnaire. ImmuneRACE Cohort 3 recovered participants were defined by two consecutive negative NP/OP PCR tests, healthcare professional clearance, or symptom resolution. In the prospective study, mobile phlebotomists collected whole blood, serum and a nasopharyngeal or oropharyngeal swab from each participant. Participants in the prospective study had the option to provide additional blood draws and questionnaires over a roughly 2-month period. Prospective study blood samples were shipped either frozen or at room temperature before DNA extraction. The immunoSEQ Assay, a bias-controlled multiplex PCR, was used to amplify TCRbeta CDR3 regions from genomic DNA. As for the authors' bioinformatics: The number of nucleated cells in each sample was estimated from the amplification of reference gene primers within the assay. To quantify the absolute abundance of each unique TCRbeta CDR3 rearrangement, sequence reads were collapsed and filtered. Productive Simpson clonality was computed per sample as the square root of Simpson's diversity index over productive rearrangements. This is the immuneACCESS table as TCRdb keeps it, with only in-frame sequences that have V and J called. A part of the clones is gone; compared with another copy, unresolved V genes explain less than half, and the rest is unexplained. V, J and clone size derive from that table, while D and trimming were established from the DNA sequence. This sample holds under 300,000 clones; more than 80% were observed only once. In total, the top ten clones hold over 2% of the sample.

Broader findings and caveats from the paper: The quantity of clinical and demographic metadata differed by source and by participant and was supplied without curation.

Specimen: PBMCs or T cells enriched from blood (not recorded which). The source is a woman under 30 who had recovered from COVID-19.

The nucleotide sequence reads TGTGCCAGCAGCCGGGACAGGAACTACGAGCAGTACTTC. Its protein reads: CASSRDRNYEQYF. This chain is built from TRBV2 and TRBJ2-7, with 8 middle bases fitting TRBD1. The CDR3 covers 13 residues, taking in both the cysteine and the phenylalanine. This entry keeps only the CDR3 DNA: 39 bases, framed from base 1. The germline V gene supplies CDR1 SNHLY and CDR2 FYNNEI. Trimming leaves V shorter by 6 bases and J shorter by 3 bases, with the junction holding 4 bases beyond the gene matches.